This T cell receptor (beta chain) was captured by sequencing in a study of T cells after yellow fever vaccination. At the level of the study: Preparation of fractions with low cell numbers was performed using SMART-Seq v4 Ultra Low Input.

UMIs were added to TCR cDNA along with a universal primer site when it was made by 5'RACE template switching. Via MiXCR, TCRdb re-called the 5' RACE reads, giving one row per CDR3 protein. The sample shows 300,000 or so distinct CDR3 sequences, over 10% of them seen only once. General observations from the study: Booster samples showed a return of most primary-vaccination clones (under 98% CD4, about 87% CD8). High-abundance clonotypes from the bulk population could contaminate FACS-sorted repertoires.

In regard to this clonotype: Its antigen is unknown.

Looked up from germline, CDR1 is LGHNA and CDR2 is YNFKEQ. The germline V and J ends were trimmed by 2 bases and 0 bases, with 12 bases remaining between them. The CDR3 is made up of 16 amino acids. The TCR comes from a man aged 25-40 years who received the YFV17D yellow fever vaccine. J is TRBJ2-3 and V is TRBV4-2; D is ambiguous. The sample in question was CD4+ T cells sorted from PBMCs, obtained 45 days after the yellow fever booster vaccination. CDR3 bases: TGTGCCAGCAGCCAAAGGGCGAAAACTAGCACAGATACGCAGTATTTT. Protein: CASSQRAKTSTDTQYF.